The next 3 T cell receptor beta chains were all read from a single sample in a study of blood T cell repertoires in COVID-19. The table came from immunoSEQ multiplex PCR; TCRdb's copy has only in-frame clones and leaves some out. The table includes about 240,000 clones, around 90% detected once. Material for sequencing was peripheral blood. All receptors derive from a woman aged 25 to 39 with acute or convalescent COVID-19.

The rearrangement uses TRBV11-2 and TRBJ1-4; TRBD1 might be the D (6 bases). From germline, CDR1 is SGHAT and CDR2 FQNNGV. This CDR3 is built from 15 residues. V was clipped by 4 bases and J by 4 bases, with 13 bases between them. CDR3 in DNA: TGTGCCAGCAGCTCCACAGGGTGGGTTAATGAAAAACTGTTTTTT. Residues: CASSSTGWVNEKLFF.

The chain is built from TRBV2 and TRBJ1-6, with TRBD1 identical over 9 bases. The CDR3 has 15 residues. V shed 2 bases and J 10 bases; nucleotides not matched to a gene: 6. From germline, CDR1 is SNHLY and CDR2 FYNNEI. CDR3 nucleotides: TGTGCCAGCAGTGAATTGGGACAGGGCAACTCACCCCTCCACTTT. Amino acids: CASSELGQGNSPLHF.

The chain has TRBV7-2 and TRBJ1-1; D call uncertain. The CDR3 totals 13 residues. CDR1 SGHTA and CDR2 FQGNSA come from the germline V gene. The ends were cut back, 1 base at V and 3 bases at J, with 6 bases in the middle. The CDR3 region is CASSLVADTEAFF. In DNA form, the CDR3 reads TGTGCCAGCAGCTTAGTTGCAGACACTGAAGCTTTCTTT.